The 25 T cell receptor beta chains listed next were all sequenced from one sample in a study of OX40 agonist ivuxolimab in advanced cancers. Measured with immunoSEQ multiplex PCR; TCRdb has only the in-frame clones, and not every one. The table shows around 30,000 clones, with less than 90% occurring only once. Sequenced here: CD4+ or CD8+ T cells sorted from blood, sampled in a trial of the OX40 agonist ivuxolimab. The receptors originated from an adult with an advanced solid tumor such as melanoma, head and neck, liver or kidney cancer.

The rearrangement joins TRBV7-2 to TRBJ2-3; 10 nucleotides align to TRBD2. The CDR3 length is 15 residues. The J segment lost 3 bases and the V segment lost 5 bases, leaving 5 bases of the junction unmatched. CDR1 and CDR2 from the germline V gene are SGHTA and FQGNSA. CDR3 sequence reads: CASSTGLADTDTQYF. The CDR3 region has the DNA TGTGCCAGCAGCACCGGACTAGCGGATACAGATACGCAGTATTTT.

The gene calls are TRBV15 and TRBJ2-1; D unresolved. Trimming took 1 base from V and 3 from J, leaving 13 bases between them. CDR1 is LNHNV and CDR2 is YYDKDF in the germline V gene (reference sequence). The CDR3 consists of 16 residues. CDR3 nucleotides: TGTGCCACCAGCAGAGGGTTGGGCGGTAACTACAATGAGCAGTTCTTC. This sequence encodes CATSRGLGGNYNEQFF.

This clone was seen once. The chain has TRBV5-1 and TRBJ1-1; D is unresolved. Germline CDR1 is SGHRS and CDR2 is YFSETQ. V was shortened by 4 bases and J by 5 bases, with 15 bases between the two germline ends. The CDR3 length is 14 residues. CDR3 DNA sequence: TGCGCCAGCAGCGCCGACTCTGGAGGAACTGAAGCTTTCTTT. This gives the protein CASSADSGGTEAFF.

V usage is TRBV4-1 and J usage is TRBJ2-3; no definite D call. CDR1 MGHRA and CDR2 YSYEKL come from the germline V gene. This CDR3 contains 13 residues. V dropped 2 bases and J dropped 4 bases, with 7 bases sitting between them. CDR3 amino acids: CASSQLASDTQYF. CDR3 DNA sequence: TGCGCCAGCAGCCAACTGGCTTCAGATACGCAGTATTTT.

The chain joins TRBV28 to TRBJ2-3; TRBD1 is a possible D gene (6 bases). The V gene's germline CDR1 is MDHEN and CDR2 SYDVKM. Trimming removed 2 bases at V and 2 bases at J, with 14 bases between. The CDR3 length is 16 residues. In nucleotides, the CDR3 is TGTGCCAGCAGTTTAGGGGGCCGCACCGACACAGATACGCAGTATTTT. Translating it yields CASSLGGRTDTDTQYF.

V and J are TRBV5-1 and TRBJ2-5; 8 nucleotides align to TRBD1. The CDR3 is made up of 15 amino acids. Trimming removed 0 bases from V and 7 bases from J; junction bases left unmatched: 8. Germline assignment: CDR1 SGHRS and CDR2 YFSETQ. In nucleotides, the CDR3 is TGCGCCAGCAGCTTGGGGTCAGGGGGCCGAGGGACCCAGTACTTC. It translates to CASSLGSGGRGTQYF.

In DNA, the CDR3 is TGTGCCAGCAGCGGGGACGGCTACGAGCAGTACTTC. This codes for CASSGDGYEQYF. This chain connects TRBV9 to TRBJ2-7; D possibly uses TRBD1 or TRBD2 (5 bases each). V gave up 3 bases and J gave up 3 bases, with 7 bases separating them. The germline V gene has CDR1 SGDLS and CDR2 YYNGEE. The CDR3 totals 12 residues.

The chain joins TRBV28 to TRBJ2-7; 8 nucleotides line up with TRBD1. The V and J ends lost 6 bases and 4 bases, in that order; junction bases with no gene match: 8. The CDR3 runs 14 residues. Germline loops: CDR1 MDHEN, CDR2 SYDVKM. As DNA, the CDR3 is TGTGCCAGCAGCCCCCGGACAGGGTCATACGAGCAGTACTTC. This gives the protein CASSPRTGSYEQYF.

The sample holds a few counts of this clone. The chain is built from TRBV27 and TRBJ2-1; 7 bases match TRBD2. The CDR3 has 16 residues. In germline, CDR1 is MNHEY, CDR2 SMNVEV (reference sequence). With V trimmed by 4 bases and J by 5 bases, 11 bases remained unmatched. Here the CDR3 DNA reads TGTGCCAGCAGTTCAACGACTAGCCCGGGAGACAATGAGCAGTTCTTC. Translated, it gives CASSSTTSPGDNEQFF.

This clone is medium-sized by share. The chain couples TRBV7-8 to TRBJ1-2; 10 bases map to TRBD1. The CDR3 extends over 14 amino acids. V was pared by 1 base and J by 6 bases, with 2 bases of the junction left unmatched. Germline assignment: CDR1 SGHVS and CDR2 FQNEAQ. Written as DNA, the CDR3 is TGTGCCAGCAGCTTAGTTGGGACAGGGGATGGCTACACCTTC. The encoded protein is CASSLVGTGDGYTF. Drawing the rest from reference TRBV7-8 and TRBJ1-2, the complete variable domain is GAGVSQSPRYKVAKRGQDVALRCDPISGHVSLFWYQQALGQGPEFLTYFQNEAQLDKSGLPSDRFFAERPEGSVSTLKIQRTQQEDSAVYLCASSLVGTGDGYTFGSGTRLTVV.

The rearrangement links TRBV11-2 to TRBJ2-1; D is possibly TRBD2 (6 bases). The CDR3 has 17 residues. The germline V gene encodes CDR1 SGHAT and CDR2 FQNNGV. Deletions cut 5 bases from V and 4 bases from J, with 21 bases between. The CDR3 DNA sequence: TGTGCCAGCAGCCCAGCGCCGGTGGCGGGACCTTACAATGAGCAGTTCTTC. Translated, it gives CASSPAPVAGPYNEQFF.

This clone was counted between two and nine times. This sample also contains other DNA sequences that code for the same CDR3. The chain couples TRBV27 to TRBJ1-5; TRBD1 matches 9 bases. Germline V gene sequence: CDR1 MNHEY, CDR2 SMNVEV (reference sequence). J lost 2 bases, V lost 5 bases, and 4 bases had no gene match. This CDR3 comprises 15 residues. CDR3 nucleotide sequence: TGTGCCAGCAGTCCGCGGACAGGGGGCAATCAGCCCCAGCATTTT. Protein product: CASSPRTGGNQPQHF.

This chain connects TRBV9 to TRBJ1-2, with TRBD1 matching 10 bases. V shed 3 bases, J shed 4 bases, and the junction held 15 bases outside the gene matches. The CDR3 runs 18 residues. The germline V gene encodes CDR1 SGDLS and CDR2 YYNGEE. This CDR3 is CASSASLGQGLSGYGYTF. The CDR3 bases are TGTGCCAGCAGCGCGAGCTTGGGACAGGGGCTATCAGGCTATGGCTACACCTTC.

This sequence joins TRBV19 and TRBJ2-3; D ambiguous. Germline V gene sequence: CDR1 LNHDA, CDR2 SQIVND (reference sequence). Deletions cut 4 bases from V and 2 bases from J, with 4 bases between. CDR3 length: 12 residues. CDR3 region: CASSTFTDTQYF. In DNA form, the CDR3 reads TGTGCCAGTAGTACCTTCACAGATACGCAGTATTTT.

The genes are TRBV4-1 and TRBJ2-1; TRBD2 matches at 7 bases. Per the germline V gene, CDR1 is MGHRA and CDR2 is YSYEKL. CDR3 length: 13 residues. Trimming cost V 5 bases and J 10 bases; bases outside gene matches: 8. The CDR3 protein is CASSASLADEQFF. The DNA of the CDR3 is TGCGCCAGCAGCGCCTCTCTAGCGGACGAGCAGTTCTTC.

This chain links TRBV6-4 with TRBJ2-1; the D gene is possibly TRBD2 (5 bases). V lost 0 bases to trimming and J lost 2 bases, with 8 bases between them. Germline-derived CDR1 and CDR2 are MRHNA and SNTAGT. The CDR3 consists of 15 residues. The CDR3 here is CASSDSEGTYNEQFF. The CDR3 nucleotides are TGTGCCAGCAGTGACTCCGAGGGCACCTACAATGAGCAGTTCTTC.

This clone is medium-sized. V and J are TRBV29-1 and TRBJ2-3, with D possibly TRBD2 on 6 matching bases. Germline V gene data show CDR1 as SQVTM and CDR2 as ANQGSEA. This CDR3 contains 17 residues. Trimming pared 5 bases from V and 9 bases from J, leaving 30 bases between. CDR3 region: CSVRWTGLGGDSRTQYF. DNA of the CDR3: TGCAGCGTTCGGTGGACTGGGCTCGGCGGGGACTCACGCACGCAGTATTTT.

This chain links TRBV7-9 with TRBJ2-6; D is uncertain. V lost 5 bases to trimming and J lost 0 bases, with 11 bases between them. The CDR3 is 16 amino acids. Germline CDR1 is SEHNR and CDR2 is FQNEAQ (reference sequence). The CDR3 region is CASSRAGFSGANVLTF. The CDR3 DNA is TGTGCCAGCAGCCGGGCCGGGTTCTCTGGGGCCAACGTCCTGACTTTC.

The table lists this clone with a few counts. This chain links TRBV10-1 with TRBJ1-4; 7 bases map to TRBD1. The germline V gene has CDR1 WNHNN and CDR2 SYGVQD (reference sequence). CDR3 length equals 11 residues. This CDR3 reads CAAGDRGKLFF. The CDR3, as DNA: TGCGCAGCTGGGGACAGAGGGAAACTGTTTTTT.

V gene TRBV9 combines with J gene TRBJ1-4; 9 bases map to TRBD1. CDR3 size: 15 residues. V dropped 4 bases and J dropped 3; count of bases not matched to a gene: 4. Germline V lookup: CDR1 SGDLS, CDR2 YYNGEE. This CDR3 reads CASSFGQGSNEKLFF. The CDR3 DNA is TGTGCCAGCAGCTTCGGACAGGGGTCTAATGAAAAACTGTTTTTT.

The chain combines TRBV4-3 with TRBJ2-3; the match to TRBD2 covers 8 bases. CDR3 length equals 15 residues. V was pared by 0 bases and J by 7 bases, with 6 bases of the junction left unmatched. Germline V CDR1 and CDR2: LGHNA, YSLEER. This chain's CDR3 is CASSQDLVAGNTQYF. The CDR3 nucleotides read TGCGCCAGCAGCCAAGATTTAGTAGCGGGGAATACGCAGTATTTT.

This chain connects TRBV6-1 to TRBJ2-5; the D gene is possibly TRBD1 (5 bases). CDR1 and CDR2 (germline): MNHNS, SASEGT. The CDR3 totals 13 residues. Between the trimmed V and J ends, which lost 6 bases and 0 bases, there was a span of 8 bases. The CDR3 region has the DNA TGTGCCAGCAGGACAGTATACCAAGAGACCCAGTACTTC. Protein product: CASRTVYQETQYF.

The gene calls are TRBV5-1 and TRBJ2-1; 7 nucleotides match TRBD1. With 4 bases clipped from V and 3 bases from J, the junction kept 10 bases outside the gene matches. In germline, CDR1 is SGHRS, CDR2 YFSETQ. The CDR3 has 16 amino acids. CDR3 bases: TGCGCCAGCAGCCAAAATCGACAGGGTAGCTACAATGAGCAGTTCTTC. Translation: CASSQNRQGSYNEQFF. Full variable domain (rest looked up from reference TRBV5-1 and TRBJ2-1): KAGVTQTPRYLIKTRGQQVTLSCSPISGHRSVSWYQQTPGQGLQFLFEYFSETQRNKGNFPGRFSGRQFSNSRSEMNVSTLELGDSALYLCASSQNRQGSYNEQFFGPGTRLTVL.

The V call is TRBV6-5, the J call TRBJ1-2, with no clear D. The CDR3 covers 11 residues. V was cut by 2 bases and J by 7 bases, with 5 bases left in between. The germline gives CDR1 MNHEY, CDR2 SVGAGI. The CDR3 spells CASSYGSGYTF. The CDR3 DNA follows: TGTGCCAGCAGTTACGGAAGTGGCTACACCTTC.

The V gene is TRBV6-4, the J gene TRBJ2-2; D is ambiguous. V lost 0 bases to trimming and J lost 7 bases, with 3 bases between them. Germline CDR1 MRHNA, CDR2 SNTAGT. The CDR3 is 12 amino acids. The CDR3 DNA reads as TGTGCCAGCAGTGACTCAGGCGGGGAGCTGTTTTTT. This sequence encodes CASSDSGGELFF.